The 19 T cell receptor beta chains presented below share a single source sample, sequenced in a study of CD8 T cells in ankylosing spondylitis. TCRdb analysed the 5' RACE reads with MiXCR anew, one entry per CDR3 protein. This sample carries tens of thousands of distinct CDR3 sequences, approximately 11% of them seen once, and the ten largest clones take around 1.4%. The sample comprised blood, either unsorted or a sorted T cell fraction (not recorded which). The source of these receptors is a male donor with ankylosing spondylitis or in good health (not recorded which).

This clonotype was counted ten times or more. This chain joins TRBV29-1 and TRBJ2-1; maybe TRBD1 (5 bases). Per the germline V gene, CDR1 is SQVTM and CDR2 is ANQGSEA. CDR3 length: 13 residues. Trimming shortened V by 4 bases and J by 5 bases, and 12 bases separated the two germline ends. The chain's CDR3 is CSVAQGGHNEQFF. CDR3 nucleotides: TGCAGCGTTGCCCAGGGTGGACACAATGAGCAGTTCTTC.

This clonotype showed up just a few times. The chain is built from TRBV5-1 and TRBJ2-2; 7 nucleotides line up with TRBD1. This CDR3 has 16 residues. Germline-derived CDR1 and CDR2 are SGHRS and YFSETQ. V dropped 1 base and J dropped 5; count of bases not matched to a gene: 8. CDR3 sequence: CASSLLQGVWTGELFF. The DNA of the CDR3 is TGCGCCAGCAGCTTGCTCCAGGGGGTATGGACCGGGGAGCTGTTTTTT.

This clonotype was seen a handful of times. The chain joins TRBV28 to TRBJ2-2; D might be TRBD1 or TRBD2, each matching 5 bases. CDR3 length: 14 amino acids. The germline V gene encodes CDR1 MDHEN and CDR2 SYDVKM. V gave up 7 bases and J gave up 4 bases, with 13 bases separating them. Here the CDR3 reads CASIRGAGTGELFF. As DNA, the CDR3 is TGTGCCAGCATTCGAGGGGCGGGCACCGGGGAGCTGTTTTTT.

A note on this clonotype: One end of the junction is discordant with germline, which a read error may explain. The rearrangement links TRBV5-1 to TRBJ2-1; D gene uncertain. Germline CDR1 and CDR2: SGHRS and YFSETQ. The CDR3 loop spans 12 amino acids. The CDR3 sequence: CASTLVGGEQFF. CDR3 DNA: TGCGCCAGCACCTTGGTGGGCGGTGAGCAGTTCTTC.

The sample holds many counts of this clonotype. J is TRBJ2-7 and V is TRBV5-1, with 8 bases fitting TRBD1. The CDR3 covers 16 residues. The germline CDR1 and CDR2 sequences are SGHRS and YFSETQ. The V and J ends lost 0 bases and 3 bases, in that order; junction bases with no gene match: 8. CDR3 region: CASSLGTGRPNYEQYF. The CDR3 DNA reads as TGCGCCAGCAGCTTGGGGACAGGGAGGCCGAACTACGAGCAGTACTTC.

This clonotype was picked up many times. The chain has TRBV6-1 and TRBJ2-7; D possibly corresponds to TRBD2 (6 bases). The CDR3 contains 17 residues. Trimming stripped 6 bases from V and 2 bases from J, with 23 bases between. Germline values: CDR1 MNHNS, CDR2 SASEGT. CDR3 sequence: CASSRGTGPYTPYEQYF. The CDR3 DNA reads as TGTGCCAGCAGCCGGGGGACGGGACCTTATACCCCCTACGAGCAGTACTTC.

This clonotype has ten or more counts. The chain uses TRBV12-3 or TRBV12-4 and TRBJ1-1; D perhaps matches TRBD1 (6 bases). Trimming removed 6 bases from V and 4 bases from J, with 12 bases in between. There are 13 residues in the CDR3. The CDR3 loop reads CASSGGTGTEAFF. In nucleotides, the CDR3 is TGTGCCAGCAGCGGGGGCACCGGCACTGAAGCTTTCTTT.

In this sample, this clonotype turned up many times. This chain connects TRBV7-7 to TRBJ1-1; unclear D gene. The length of the CDR3 is 13 residues. Trimming pared 0 bases from V and 1 base from J, leaving 3 bases between. Germline V gene sequence: CDR1 SSHAT, CDR2 FNYEAQ (reference sequence). The CDR3 sequence: CASSLAPNTEAFF. In DNA form, the CDR3 reads TGTGCCAGCAGCTTAGCACCGAACACTGAAGCTTTCTTT. Full variable domain (missing parts from reference TRBV7-7 and TRBJ1-1): GAGVSQSPRYKVTKRGQDVTLRCDPISSHATLYWYQQALGQGPEFLTYFNYEAQPDKSGLPSDRFSAERPEGSISTLTIQRTEQRDSAMYRCASSLAPNTEAFFGQGTRLTVV.

In its sample, this clonotype was seen a few times. The chain joins TRBV19 to TRBJ1-5, with 8 bases fitting TRBD1. Germline V gene sequence: CDR1 LNHDA, CDR2 SQIVND (reference sequence). The CDR3 has 16 amino acids. With 7 bases clipped from V and 4 bases from J, the junction kept 12 bases outside the gene matches. The CDR3 DNA sequence: TGTGCCAGTACCCAGGGGGCTCGTGTAAGGAATCAGCCCCAGCATTTT. It codes for CASTQGARVRNQPQHF.

This clonotype was detected ten times or more. The chain links TRBV5-1 to TRBJ1-1; 11 bases line up with TRBD1. The CDR3 spans 17 residues. After removal of 4 bases from V and 4 bases from J, the junction contained 12 bases not matched to a gene. CDR1 SGHRS and CDR2 YFSETQ come from the germline V gene. For the CDR3, the DNA is TGCGCCAGCAGCCCGGGACAGGGGGTAAATTCAGGCACTGAAGCTTTCTTT. Translated, it gives CASSPGQGVNSGTEAFF.

This clonotype was counted at least ten times. The DNA is left out, because the CDR3 cannot be placed on it with certainty; the CDR3 is given as TCRdb lists it. The chain recombines TRBV5-1 with TRBJ1-1. A total of 12 residues make up the CDR3, ends included. Per the germline V gene, CDR1 is SGHRS and CDR2 is YFSETQ. The CDR3 reads CASSFGEGPAFF.

The chain carries TRBV7-8 and TRBJ2-5, with D hard to call. CDR3 length: 12 residues. Germline V lookup: CDR1 SGHVS, CDR2 FQNEAQ. Trimming removed 1 base from V and 4 bases from J, with 4 bases in between. The CDR3 loop reads CASSLVIETQYF. As DNA, the CDR3 is TGTGCCAGCAGCTTAGTAATAGAGACCCAGTACTTC.

This clonotype was recorded many times. The DNA for the CDR3 is TGCGCCAGCAGTTCTAATTCAGCGATCTCTGGAAACACCATATATTTT. Residues: CASSSNSAISGNTIYF. The chain carries TRBV5-1 and TRBJ1-3; no clear D gene. CDR1 and CDR2 (germline): SGHRS, YFSETQ. The V and J ends lost 5 bases and 0 bases respectively, with 15 bases between them. The CDR3 contains 16 residues.

This clonotype has ten or more counts. The chain recombines TRBV3-1 with TRBJ2-1; the D is unclear. Trimming pared 0 bases from V and 4 bases from J, leaving 7 bases between. The CDR3 runs 14 residues. Germline assignment: CDR1 LGHDT and CDR2 YNNKEL (reference sequence). CDR3 region: CASSQDLTYNEQFF. The CDR3 coding sequence is TGTGCCAGCAGCCAAGATCTCACGTACAATGAGCAGTTCTTC.

The rearrangement links TRBV5-1 to TRBJ1-2; TRBD1 agrees at 11 bases. With V trimmed by 4 bases and J by 7 bases, 9 bases remained unmatched. The CDR3 has 15 amino acids. Germline V gene lookup returns CDR1 SGHRS and CDR2 YFSETQ. The CDR3 DNA reads as TGCGCCAGCAGCCCCGGGACAGGGGGAATTAGTGGCTACACCTTC. It encodes CASSPGTGGISGYTF.

This clonotype is medium-sized by share. The rearrangement links TRBV5-6 to TRBJ2-3; 8 nucleotides agree with TRBD2. The V and J ends lost 6 bases and 0 bases, in that order; junction bases with no gene match: 6. CDR3 length equals 15 residues. Germline V CDR1 and CDR2: SGHDT, YYEEEE. The CDR3 region has the DNA TGTGCCAGCATACTAGCGGACTCTAGCACAGATACGCAGTATTTT. Translation gives CASILADSSTDTQYF.

This clonotype was recorded at least ten times. The J gene is TRBJ2-1, the V gene TRBV5-1; no firm D call. This CDR3 has 16 residues. Trimming removed 5 bases at V and 0 bases at J, with 15 bases between. Germline CDR1 and CDR2: SGHRS and YFSETQ. CDR3 sequence reads: CASRPAPLSSYNEQFF. CDR3 bases: TGCGCCAGCAGGCCAGCCCCCCTGAGCTCCTACAATGAGCAGTTCTTC.

The chain recombines TRBV7-2 with TRBJ2-1; D remains ambiguous. CDR1 is SGHTA, CDR2 FQGNSA, per germline. CDR3 size: 15 residues. V was clipped by 8 bases and J by 3 bases, with 17 bases between them. The CDR3 reads CASAIEQISYNEQFF. CDR3 bases: TGTGCCAGCGCGATAGAACAAATTAGCTACAATGAGCAGTTCTTC.

This clonotype showed up many times. This sequence joins TRBV5-1 and TRBJ2-3; no definite D call. CDR3 length: 14 residues. V lost 4 bases and J lost 3, with 12 bases in between. Germline assignment: CDR1 SGHRS and CDR2 YFSETQ. The CDR3 DNA is TGCGCCAGCAGCCCCACGGACGGGACAGATACGCAGTATTTT. As protein: CASSPTDGTDTQYF.